The 32 T cell receptor beta chains given below trace back to one sample, sequenced in a study of CD8 T cells in ankylosing spondylitis. TCRdb independently ran MiXCR on the 5' RACE reads; one entry per CDR3 protein. This sample has under 250,000 distinct CDR3 sequences, with around 10% found just once. The source material was blood, either unsorted or a sorted T cell fraction (not recorded which). The receptors here all came from a male donor with ankylosing spondylitis or in good health (not recorded which).

The chain combines TRBV7-2 with TRBJ2-3; 7 nucleotides agree with TRBD2. Germline V lookup: CDR1 SGHTA, CDR2 FQGNSA. Losses at the gene ends were 3 bases for V and 4 bases for J; bases not matched to a gene: 4. The CDR3 length is 14 residues. The CDR3 sequence is CASSLGGTSDTQYF. The CDR3 coding sequence is TGTGCCAGCAGCTTGGGAGGGACGTCAGATACGCAGTATTTT.

This clonotype was found many times. The chain uses TRBV20-1 and TRBJ2-3, with 8 bases lining up with TRBD2. CDR1 is DFQATT and CDR2 is SNEGSKA in the germline V gene (reference sequence). V shed 6 bases, J shed 7 bases, and the junction held 15 bases outside the gene matches. The CDR3 covers 15 residues. The CDR3 here is CSAEPSGTRLNTQYF. CDR3 DNA: TGCAGTGCGGAGCCTTCCGGGACTAGGCTTAATACGCAGTATTTT.

This clonotype was recorded at least ten times. The chain combines TRBV5-1 with TRBJ1-2; D possibly corresponds to TRBD1 (5 bases). The CDR3 is 14 residues long. V was pared by 4 bases and J by 5 bases, with 15 bases between. Germline loops: CDR1 SGHRS, CDR2 YFSETQ. CDR3 amino acids: CASSPGTGGYGYTF. CDR3 sequence (DNA): TGCGCCAGCAGCCCCGGCACAGGAGGATATGGCTACACCTTC.

This clonotype was detected ten times or more. The chain combines TRBV15 with TRBJ1-4, with 8 bases matching TRBD1. Trimming took 0 bases from V and 2 from J; bases not matched to a gene: 11. The length of the CDR3 is 19 residues. Per germline, CDR1 LNHNV and CDR2 YYDKDF (reference sequence). The DNA for the CDR3 is TGTGCCACCAGCAGAGATCTGGCAGGGGGCGTATCTACTAATGAAAAACTGTTTTTT. Its translation: CATSRDLAGGVSTNEKLFF. The entire variable domain, with the rest obtained from reference TRBV15 and TRBJ1-4, is as follows: DAMVIQNPRYQVTQFGKPVTLSCSQTLNHNVMYWYQQKSSQAPKLLFHYYDKDFNNEADTPDNFQSRRPNTSFCFLDIRSPGLGDTAMYLCATSRDLAGGVSTNEKLFFGSGTQLSVL.

The chain employs TRBV6-5 and TRBJ2-7; TRBD2 might be the D (6 bases). The CDR3 length is 17 residues. Per germline, CDR1 MNHEY and CDR2 SVGAGI. With 4 bases removed from V and 3 bases from J, the gap between germline ends came to 22 bases. The CDR3 spells CASSWFSGSFMFYEQYF. The CDR3 region has the DNA TGTGCCAGCAGTTGGTTCTCCGGGAGTTTTATGTTCTACGAGCAGTACTTC.

This clonotype was seen at least ten times. This chain uses TRBV11-1 with TRBJ2-7; possible D gene TRBD1, 6 bases. Germline values: CDR1 SGHAT, CDR2 FQDESV (reference sequence). Trimming took 5 bases from V and 2 from J, leaving 13 bases between them. This CDR3 is built from 14 residues. The CDR3 coding sequence is TGTGCCAGCAGCCCAAATCGACAGGCCTACGAGCAGTACTTC. Translating it yields CASSPNRQAYEQYF. Variable domain in full (rest from reference TRBV11-1 and TRBJ2-7): EAEVAQSPRYKITEKSQAVAFWCDPISGHATLYWYRQILGQGPELLVQFQDESVVDDSQLPKDRFSAERLKGVDSTLKIQPAELGDSAMYLCASSPNRQAYEQYFGPGTRLTVT.

This clonotype was seen at least ten times. The chain uses TRBV11-2 and TRBJ2-7, with a tentative D call TRBD1 (6 bases). The CDR3 totals 15 residues. Trimming pared 5 bases from V and 4 bases from J, leaving 18 bases between. Germline CDR1 reads SGHAT; CDR2 reads FQNNGV. The DNA of the CDR3 is TGTGCCAGCAGCCCCCTTTACAGGGTGCGGTACGAGCAGTACTTC. Encoded protein: CASSPLYRVRYEQYF.

This clonotype was seen many times. The chain uses TRBV7-9 and TRBJ2-3, with 8 nucleotides matching TRBD2. The V gene end was trimmed by 8 bases and the J gene end by 2 bases; junction bases not matched to a gene: 6. The length of the CDR3 is 14 residues. From germline, CDR1 is SEHNR and CDR2 FQNEAQ (reference sequence). In DNA form, the CDR3 reads TGTGCCAGCGGCGGGACTAGGGACACAGATACGCAGTATTTT. Translating gives CASGGTRDTDTQYF. The entire variable domain, with the rest obtained from reference TRBV7-9 and TRBJ2-3, is as follows: DTGVSQNPRHKITKRGQNVTFRCDPISEHNRLYWYRQTLGQGPEFLTYFQNEAQLEKSRLLSDRFSAERPKGSFSTLEIQRTEQGDSAMYLCASGGTRDTDTQYFGPGTRLTVL.

This clonotype came up many times. The chain carries TRBV5-1 and TRBJ1-2; 7 bases match TRBD1. J gave up 6 bases and V 5 bases, and 7 bases lay outside the gene matches. CDR1 and CDR2 from the germline V gene are SGHRS and YFSETQ. This CDR3 has 13 amino acids. The CDR3 DNA is TGCGCCAGCAGAGATACCGACAGGGATGGCTACACCTTC. It is translated as CASRDTDRDGYTF.

This clonotype was counted ten times or more. This rearrangement joins TRBV4-1 to TRBJ2-5; D remains ambiguous. V was pared by 1 base and J by 2 bases, with 5 bases between. The CDR3 sequence is 13 residues long. The germline gives CDR1 MGHRA, CDR2 YSYEKL. As DNA, the CDR3 is TGCGCCAGCAGCCAAGTAATACAAGAGACCCAGTACTTC. It translates to CASSQVIQETQYF.

This clonotype was observed a few times. This chain connects TRBV2 to TRBJ2-3; D perhaps matches TRBD1 (5 bases). This CDR3 is built from 13 residues. CDR1 SNHLY and CDR2 FYNNEI come from the germline V gene. Trimming took 10 bases from V and 5 from J, leaving 16 bases between them. The CDR3 sequence: CATEPQGGDTQYF. DNA of the CDR3: TGTGCCACCGAACCCCAGGGTGGAGATACGCAGTATTTT. Drawing the rest from reference TRBV2 and TRBJ2-3, the complete variable domain is EPEVTQTPSHQVTQMGQEVILRCVPISNHLYFYWYRQILGQKVEFLVSFYNNEISEKSEIFDDQFSVERPDGSNFTLKIRSTKLEDSAMYFCATEPQGGDTQYFGPGTRLTVL.

The table lists this clonotype with many counts. In DNA, the CDR3 is TGTGCCACCAAGACAGGGGTCGCTGGGGAGCTGTTTTTT. It codes for CATKTGVAGELFF. The J gene is TRBJ2-2, the V gene TRBV24-1; 8 nucleotides align to TRBD1. The ends lost 8 bases at V and 8 bases at J; junction bases unmatched: 6. The CDR3 is made up of 13 amino acids. CDR1 KGHDR and CDR2 SFDVKD come from the germline V gene.

The table lists this clonotype with many counts. V and J are TRBV7-3 and TRBJ2-3; D is unresolved. Germline values: CDR1 SGHTA, CDR2 FQGTGA. V lost 5 bases to trimming and J lost 2 bases, with 8 bases between them. This CDR3 comprises 13 residues. CDR3 loop: CASSPRITDTQYF. The CDR3, as DNA: TGTGCCAGCAGCCCGCGTATCACAGATACGCAGTATTTT.

Ten or more counts support this clonotype. In DNA, the CDR3 is TGTGCCATCAGCCGGGACAGGGGTGGGAATACGCAGTATTTT. As protein: CAISRDRGGNTQYF. The rearrangement joins TRBV10-3 to TRBJ2-3; 10 positions match TRBD1. Germline V gene lookup returns CDR1 ENHRY and CDR2 SYGVKD. The CDR3 spans 14 residues. J gave up 7 bases and V 6 bases, and 7 bases lay outside the gene matches.

This chain uses TRBV9 with TRBJ1-1, with D uncertain. The CDR3 is 13 residues long. V gave up 0 bases and J gave up 1 base, with 4 bases separating them. Per germline, CDR1 SGDLS and CDR2 YYNGEE. CDR3 nucleotide sequence: TGTGCCAGCAGCGTAGAAGGGAACACTGAAGCTTTCTTT. Translated: CASSVEGNTEAFF.

This clonotype was detected many times. The CDR3 here is CASSLGGGLLGTQYF. In DNA, the CDR3 is TGTGCCAGCAGTTTAGGGGGGGGGCTCCTCGGTACGCAGTATTTT. This sequence joins TRBV12-3 or TRBV12-4 and TRBJ2-3, with D tentatively TRBD2 (7 bases). This CDR3 comprises 15 residues. Trimming removed 1 base at V and 8 bases at J, with 16 bases between.

The chain uses TRBV5-1 and TRBJ1-5; a possible D gene is TRBD1 (6 bases). Trimming pared 1 base from V and 3 bases from J, leaving 17 bases between. Germline assignment: CDR1 SGHRS and CDR2 YFSETQ. CDR3 length: 17 amino acids. The CDR3 nucleotides are TGCGCCAGCAGCTTGTACCCAGACCTGGGGGCCAATCAGCCCCAGCATTTT. It codes for CASSLYPDLGANQPQHF.

Many counts were recorded for this clonotype. CDR3 protein: CASSLEPGAPGELFF. CDR3 coding DNA: TGTGCCAGCAGCTTAGAACCGGGAGCCCCCGGGGAGCTGTTTTTT. V usage is TRBV7-8 and J usage is TRBJ2-2, with D tentatively TRBD2 (6 bases). V gave up 1 base and J gave up 6 bases, with 12 bases separating them. The CDR3 covers 15 residues. The V gene's germline CDR1 is SGHVS and CDR2 FQNEAQ.

This sequence joins TRBV20-1 and TRBJ2-3, with D hard to call. The CDR3 covers 17 residues. Germline V CDR1 and CDR2: DFQATT, SNEGSKA (reference sequence). The V and J ends lost 0 bases and 3 bases respectively, with 19 bases between them. DNA of the CDR3: TGCAGTGCTAGAGATCTCGAACCGAACTTTAGTACAGATACGCAGTATTTT. The encoded protein is CSARDLEPNFSTDTQYF.

This clonotype was detected a few times. The rearrangement uses TRBV27 and TRBJ2-7; 13 positions match TRBD2. The CDR3 consists of 16 residues. Germline assignment: CDR1 MNHEY and CDR2 SMNVEV (reference sequence). V shed 9 bases, J shed 6 bases, and the junction held 14 bases outside the gene matches. The CDR3 reads CASRGLAGVRSPEQYF. The CDR3 coding sequence is TGTGCCAGTCGAGGACTAGCGGGAGTTAGATCCCCCGAGCAGTACTTC.

In this sample, this clonotype turned up many times. This chain links TRBV20-1 with TRBJ1-4, with D perhaps matching TRBD1 (5 bases). Trimming stripped 0 bases from V and 4 bases from J, with 12 bases between. This CDR3 has 15 amino acids. Germline loops: CDR1 DFQATT, CDR2 SNEGSKA (reference sequence). The CDR3 reads CSARDLGTDNEKLFF. CDR3 nucleotides: TGCAGTGCTAGAGATCTGGGGACTGATAATGAAAAACTGTTTTTT.

This clonotype has ten or more counts. V is TRBV15 and J is TRBJ2-2; D gene ambiguous. Germline loops: CDR1 LNHNV, CDR2 YYDKDF (reference sequence). Deletions cut 4 bases from V and 5 bases from J, with 14 bases between. There are 15 residues in the CDR3. The CDR3 sequence is CATSKSGFLTGELFF. Here the CDR3 DNA reads TGTGCCACCAGCAAATCAGGTTTTTTGACCGGGGAGCTGTTTTTT.

This clonotype was found a few times. In DNA, the CDR3 is TGCGCCAGCAAACAGGGGCCTGAAGCTTTCTTT. Translating it yields CASKQGPEAFF. The rearrangement links TRBV5-1 to TRBJ1-1; TRBD1 matches 7 bases. V was pared by 6 bases and J by 6 bases, with 2 bases of the junction left unmatched. Germline V gives CDR1 SGHRS, CDR2 YFSETQ. The CDR3 runs 11 residues.

The sample holds many counts of this clonotype. The gene calls are TRBV29-1 and TRBJ1-2; no reliable D call. This CDR3 contains 14 residues. With 1 base removed from V and 0 bases from J, the gap between germline ends came to 9 bases. The germline gives CDR1 SQVTM, CDR2 ANQGSEA. The CDR3 coding sequence is TGCAGCGTTGAAGTGGGCACCACTAACTATGGCTACACCTTC. Its translation: CSVEVGTTNYGYTF.

This clonotype was picked up many times. The chain's CDR3 is CASSPTGIMNTEAFF. The CDR3 DNA reads TGTGCCAGCAGCCCCACAGGGATAATGAACACTGAAGCTTTCTTT. The gene calls are TRBV6-1 and TRBJ1-1, with a tentative D call TRBD1 (6 bases). Germline V gene data show CDR1 as MNHNS and CDR2 as SASEGT. The CDR3 has 15 amino acids. The V gene lost 6 bases and the J gene lost 0 bases, with 14 bases spanning the gap.

There are many counts of this clonotype. This chain joins TRBV6-1 and TRBJ2-7; possibly TRBD1 or TRBD2 for D (5 bases each). The germline gives CDR1 MNHNS, CDR2 SASEGT. The CDR3 consists of 14 residues. V lost 5 bases and J 5 bases, leaving 16 bases between the germline ends. The CDR3 protein is CASSTDKRGHEQYF. The CDR3 DNA sequence: TGTGCCAGCAGTACGGACAAAAGGGGACACGAGCAGTACTTC.

The table lists this clonotype with many counts. The rearrangement uses TRBV20-1 and TRBJ2-4, with 8 bases that match TRBD1. J gave up 1 base and V 2 bases, and 4 bases lay outside the gene matches. CDR1 DFQATT and CDR2 SNEGSKA come from the germline V gene (reference sequence). The CDR3 runs to 15 residues. This chain's CDR3 is CSARNRGTAKNIQYF. In DNA form, the CDR3 reads TGCAGTGCTAGAAACAGGGGGACGGCCAAAAACATTCAGTACTTC.

Ten or more counts support this clonotype. This rearrangement joins TRBV5-1 to TRBJ2-7; 11 bases match TRBD2. Germline V gene lookup returns CDR1 SGHRS and CDR2 YFSETQ. V gave up 0 bases and J gave up 5 bases; unmatched junction bases: 7. The CDR3 sequence is 16 residues long. CDR3 in DNA: TGCGCCAGCAGCTTGGGGGTACTAGCGGGAGAAGACGAGCAGTACTTC. This gives the protein CASSLGVLAGEDEQYF.

This clonotype was seen at least ten times. The chain is built from TRBV5-1 and TRBJ2-1, with 8 positions matching TRBD1. V lost 4 bases to trimming and J lost 3 bases; unmatched junction nucleotides: 12. CDR3 length: 17 amino acids. From germline, CDR1 is SGHRS and CDR2 YFSETQ. CDR3 in DNA: TGCGCCAGCAGCGCGGCCCCGGGACAGGAATACTACAATGAGCAGTTCTTC. This gives the protein CASSAAPGQEYYNEQFF.

This clonotype has at least ten counts. This chain links TRBV3-1 with TRBJ2-1, with D unclear. The V end lost 1 base, the J end lost 6 bases, and 19 bases lay between the germline ends. There are 17 residues in the CDR3. CDR1 and CDR2 from the germline V gene are LGHDT and YNNKEL (reference sequence). CDR3 sequence: CASSQVALAGRVNEQFF. For the CDR3, the DNA is TGTGCCAGCAGCCAAGTTGCTTTGGCCGGACGGGTCAATGAGCAGTTCTTC.

This clonotype appeared many times. V gene TRBV9 combines with J gene TRBJ2-3; possibly TRBD2 for D (5 bases). The CDR3 runs to 17 residues. Germline V CDR1 and CDR2: SGDLS, YYNGEE. Trimming left V 4 bases short and J 0 bases short, with 18 bases between. In DNA form, the CDR3 reads TGTGCCAGCAGCCCCCCTCGGAAGGGAGTTAGCACAGATACGCAGTATTTT. As protein: CASSPPRKGVSTDTQYF. The full variable domain, its missing parts supplied by reference TRBV9 and TRBJ2-3, is DSGVTQTPKHLITATGQRVTLRCSPRSGDLSVYWYQQSLDQGLQFLIQYYNGEERAKGNILERFSAQQFPDLHSELNLSSLELGDSALYFCASSPPRKGVSTDTQYFGPGTRLTVL.

This clonotype was picked up many times. This rearrangement joins TRBV6-1 to TRBJ1-4; D ambiguous. Trimming took 8 bases from V and 14 from J, leaving 15 bases between them. The CDR3 runs to 11 residues. Germline lookup yields CDR1 MNHNS and CDR2 SASEGT. CDR3: CASEVSERLFF. The CDR3 nucleotides read TGTGCCAGCGAAGTCAGCGAGAGGCTGTTTTTT.